Sequencing of this T cell receptor (beta chain) was carried out in a study of blood T cell repertoires in COVID-19. This clone was seen many times. This CDR3 comprises 15 residues. The germline CDR1 and CDR2 sequences are MNHNS and SASEGT. V was trimmed by 1 base and J by 5 bases, leaving 14 bases between them. Clones were read by immunoSEQ multiplex PCR, and TCRdb kept only the in-frame ones, dropping some. In the table there are under 300,000 clones, 75% to 90% of which are singletons. The specimen was peripheral blood. The V call is TRBV6-1, the J call TRBJ2-5; D gene unclear. The source is a young man who had recovered from COVID-19. The CDR3 here is CASSEVSSRWETQYF. The CDR3 region has the DNA TGTGCCAGCAGTGAAGTCTCTTCGAGGTGGGAGACCCAGTACTTC.